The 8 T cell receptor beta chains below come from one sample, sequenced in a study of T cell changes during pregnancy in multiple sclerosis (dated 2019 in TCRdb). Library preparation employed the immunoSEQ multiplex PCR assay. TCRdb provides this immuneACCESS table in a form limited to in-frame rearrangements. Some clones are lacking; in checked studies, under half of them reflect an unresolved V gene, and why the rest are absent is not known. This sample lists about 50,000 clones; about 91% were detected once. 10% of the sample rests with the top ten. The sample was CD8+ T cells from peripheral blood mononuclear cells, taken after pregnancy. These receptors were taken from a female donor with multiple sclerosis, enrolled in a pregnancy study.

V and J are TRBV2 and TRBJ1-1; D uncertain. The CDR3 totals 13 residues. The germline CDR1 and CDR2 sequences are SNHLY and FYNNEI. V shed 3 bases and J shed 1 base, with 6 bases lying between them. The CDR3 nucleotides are TGTGCCAGCAGTGAGGGGAGGAACACTGAAGCTTTCTTT. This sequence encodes CASSEGRNTEAFF.

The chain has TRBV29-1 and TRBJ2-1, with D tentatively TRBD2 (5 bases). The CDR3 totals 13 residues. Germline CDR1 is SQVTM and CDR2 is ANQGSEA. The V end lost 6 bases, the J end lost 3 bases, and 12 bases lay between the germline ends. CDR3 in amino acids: CSVEVARYNEQFF. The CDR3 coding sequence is TGCAGCGTGGAGGTGGCCCGCTACAATGAGCAGTTCTTC.

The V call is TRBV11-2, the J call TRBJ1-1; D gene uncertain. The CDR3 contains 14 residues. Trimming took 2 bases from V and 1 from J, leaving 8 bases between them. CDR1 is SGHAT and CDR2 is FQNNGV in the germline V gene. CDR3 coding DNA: TGTGCCAGCAGCTTAAGGGCGGGGAACACTGAAGCTTTCTTT. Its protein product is CASSLRAGNTEAFF. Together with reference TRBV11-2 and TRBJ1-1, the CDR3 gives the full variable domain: EAGVAQSPRYKIIEKRQSVAFWCNPISGHATLYWYQQILGQGPKLLIQFQNNGVVDDSQLPKDRFSAERLKGVDSTLKIQPAKLEDSAVYLCASSLRAGNTEAFFGQGTRLTVV.

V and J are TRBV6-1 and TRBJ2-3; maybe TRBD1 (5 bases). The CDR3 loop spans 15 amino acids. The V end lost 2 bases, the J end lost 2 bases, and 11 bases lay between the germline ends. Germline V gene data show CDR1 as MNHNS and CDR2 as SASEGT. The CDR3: CASSEWQGNTDTQYF. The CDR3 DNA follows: TGTGCCAGCAGTGAATGGCAGGGAAACACAGATACGCAGTATTTT.

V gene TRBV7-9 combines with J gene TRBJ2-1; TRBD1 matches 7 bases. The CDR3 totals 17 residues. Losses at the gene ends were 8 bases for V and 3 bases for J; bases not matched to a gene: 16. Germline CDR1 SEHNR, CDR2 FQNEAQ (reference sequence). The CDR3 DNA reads TGTGCCAGCTCATCCCACTTAGGACAGGCCAACTACAATGAGCAGTTCTTC. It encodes CASSSHLGQANYNEQFF.

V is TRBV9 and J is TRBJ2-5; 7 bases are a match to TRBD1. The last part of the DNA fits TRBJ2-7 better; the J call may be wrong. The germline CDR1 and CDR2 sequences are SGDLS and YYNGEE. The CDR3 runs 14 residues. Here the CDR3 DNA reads TGTGCCAGCAGCGTAGGGGACAGATCCTACGAGCAGTACTTC. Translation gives CASSVGDRSYEQYF.

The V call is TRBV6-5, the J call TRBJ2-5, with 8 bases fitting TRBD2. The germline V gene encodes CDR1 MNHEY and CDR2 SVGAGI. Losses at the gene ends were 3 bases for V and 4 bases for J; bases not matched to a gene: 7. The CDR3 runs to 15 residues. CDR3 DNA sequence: TGTGCCAGCAGTTATTCCCCCGGGGGGGGAGAGACCCAGTACTTC. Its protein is CASSYSPGGGETQYF.

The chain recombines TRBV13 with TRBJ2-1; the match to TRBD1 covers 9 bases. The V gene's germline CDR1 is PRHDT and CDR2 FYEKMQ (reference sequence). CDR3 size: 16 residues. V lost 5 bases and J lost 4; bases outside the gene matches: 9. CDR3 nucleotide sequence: TGTGCCAGCAGCCCCCGGACAGGGGACGATTACAATGAGCAGTTCTTC. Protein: CASSPRTGDDYNEQFF.